The 25 T cell receptor beta chains reported below all come from one sample, sequenced in a study of T cell clonality in common variable immunodeficiency. Method: immunoSEQ multiplex PCR; TCRdb's copy keeps in-frame clones and lacks some. The table lists about 34,000 clones, with no singletons. Sequencing was done on a sample of peripheral blood mononuclear cells. Every receptor here comes from a person aged 18 to 69 in good health.

This clone has a count of ten or more. CDR3 bases read: TGTGCCAGCAGCCCAGGGATCTCTGGAAACACC. It is translated as CASSPGISGNT. The CDR3 as a whole reads CASSPGISGNTIYF. The chain carries TRBV7-2 and TRBJ1-3, with D possibly TRBD1 on 5 matching bases. The CDR3 end is not reached by the read, which stops 3 residues before it; the germline J gene fills it in. Trimming stripped 5 bases from V and 0 bases from J, with 8 bases between. The germline V gene has CDR1 SGHTA and CDR2 FQGNSA. The CDR3 covers 14 residues.

This clone was recorded at least ten times. The observed sequence ends 3 residues before the CDR3 terminus, with the missing tail filled in from the germline J gene. The V gene is TRBV10-3, the J gene TRBJ1-2, with 7 bases identical to TRBD1. The CDR3 spans 15 residues. CDR1 is ENHRY and CDR2 is SYGVKD in the germline V gene. The V segment lost 2 bases and the J segment 0 bases; nucleotides outside the gene matches: 3. The covered CDR3 bases are TGTGCCATCAGTGAGGGTGGGACAGCTAACTATGGC. Translating it yields CAISEGGTANYG. From start to end, the CDR3 is CAISEGGTANYGYTF.

This clone was found many times. Read coverage stops 3 residues before the CDR3 terminus; the germline J gene supplies the remainder. The chain links TRBV5-1 to TRBJ2-7, with D possibly matching TRBD1 (6 bases). Trimming took off 2 bases at V and 0 bases at J, with 15 bases between the two ends. Germline V CDR1 and CDR2: SGHRS, YFSETQ. The CDR3 is 16 amino acids. CDR3 DNA (partial): TGCGCCAGCAGCTTAAACCGGGACACAAACTCCTACGAG. Translated, it gives CASSLNRDTNSYE. The full CDR3 sequence reads CASSLNRDTNSYEQYF. The complete variable domain, with remaining parts taken from reference TRBV5-1 and TRBJ2-7, reads KAGVTQTPRYLIKTRGQQVTLSCSPISGHRSVSWYQQTPGQGLQFLFEYFSETQRNKGNFPGRFSGRQFSNSRSEMNVSTLELGDSALYLCASSLNRDTNSYEQYFGPGTRLTVT.

This clone was counted ten times or more. The read is 3 residues too short to cover the CDR3 end, so that end is filled in from the germline J gene. The sample contains more than one DNA sequence encoding this CDR3. The rearrangement uses TRBV5-1 and TRBJ1-1; a weak D match, TRBD1 (6 bases). V lost 4 bases and J 1 base, leaving 11 bases between the germline ends. Germline V gives CDR1 SGHRS, CDR2 YFSETQ. The CDR3 runs 14 residues. The CDR3 protein is CASSLDSSNTEAFF. CDR3 DNA (partial): TGCGCCAGCAGCCTGGACAGCTCGAACACTGAA.

Comments on this clone: Read data end 3 residues before the CDR3 end; the end is taken from the germline J gene. This sequence joins TRBV10-1 and TRBJ2-7; weak D call: TRBD1 (7 bases). Trimming shortened V by 7 bases and J by 4 bases, and 17 bases separated the two germline ends. The CDR3 length is 14 residues. Germline V lookup: CDR1 WNHNN, CDR2 SYGVQD (reference sequence). The covered CDR3 bases are TGCGCCAGCAAGAGAGGACAGGACTATTACGAG. It is translated as CASKRGQDYYE. The full CDR3 protein reads CASKRGQDYYEQYF.

This clone has at least ten counts. Sequencing ends 3 residues short of the CDR3 end; the germline J gene provides the rest. This chain joins TRBV20-1 and TRBJ1-5; possibly TRBD1 for D (6 bases). In germline, CDR1 is DFQATT, CDR2 SNEGSKA (reference sequence). Trimming stripped 2 bases from V and 4 bases from J, with 15 bases between. This CDR3 has 15 amino acids. CDR3 DNA (partial): TGCAGTGCTAGACCGCAGGAAAGGGGGAATCAGCCC. Amino acid sequence: CSARPQERGNQP. The entire CDR3 protein reads CSARPQERGNQPQHF.

This clone came up many times. The read finishes 3 residues shy of the CDR3 end, and the germline J gene is used to complete it. This chain links TRBV19 with TRBJ2-1; TRBD1 is a possible D gene (6 bases). CDR3 length equals 13 residues. Trimming left V 5 bases short and J 7 bases short, with 12 bases between. Germline V gene lookup returns CDR1 LNHDA and CDR2 SQIVND (reference sequence). The CDR3 protein is CASSLTRGNEQFF. CDR3 DNA (partial): TGTGCCAGTAGTCTCACTAGGGGGAATGAG.

This clone was recorded many times. The CDR3 extends 3 residues past the end of the read, so its final part is completed from the germline J gene. This chain uses TRBV30 with TRBJ1-2; TRBD1 agrees at 8 bases. The V segment lost 0 bases and the J segment 3 bases; nucleotides outside the gene matches: 3. Per the germline V gene, CDR1 is GTSNPN and CDR2 is SVGIG (reference sequence). CDR3 length equals 14 residues. The covered CDR3 bases are TGTGCCTGGAGTGTCCCGGACAGGGACTATGGC. Translating gives CAWSVPDRDYG. The full CDR3 protein reads CAWSVPDRDYGYTF.

This clone was counted many times. The read terminates 3 residues ahead of where the CDR3 ends, so the germline J gene completes it. The chain has TRBV24-1 and TRBJ2-1, with 10 bases identical to TRBD1. Losses at the gene ends were 9 bases for V and 8 bases for J; bases not matched to a gene: 9. Germline V gene sequence: CDR1 KGHDR, CDR2 SFDVKD. There are 14 residues in the CDR3. The CDR3 DNA, read in part, is TGTGCCACCGCTCCGGGACAGGGGATAGATGAG. Translating it yields CATAPGQGIDE. The full-length CDR3 reads as CATAPGQGIDEQFF.

This clone occurred many times. This CDR3 reads CASSLAGVNIQYF. The part of the CDR3 DNA that was read is TGTGCCAGCAGCTTAGCGGGAGTGAACATT. The rearrangement joins TRBV5-4 to TRBJ2-4; 8 bases line up with TRBD2. The read is 3 residues too short to cover the CDR3 end, so that end is filled in from the germline J gene. This CDR3 has 13 amino acids. The V and J ends lost 2 bases and 7 bases, in that order; junction bases with no gene match: 2. The germline gives CDR1 SGHNT, CDR2 YYREEE (reference sequence).

This clone was counted ten times or more. Sequencing ends 3 residues short of the CDR3 end; the germline J gene provides the rest. J is TRBJ2-5 and V is TRBV19; 10 bases match TRBD2. CDR3 length: 16 residues. J lost 5 bases, V lost 3 bases, and 9 bases had no gene match. Germline V CDR1 and CDR2: LNHDA, SQIVND (reference sequence). The CDR3 reads CASSMGGSGRWETQYF. Incomplete CDR3 DNA: TGTGCCAGTAGTATGGGGGGTAGCGGGAGGTGGGAGACC.

This clone was found many times. The DNA read from the CDR3 is TGTGCCAGCAGCTTGGACTATAAAGAGACC. This encodes CASSLDYKET. In full, the CDR3 reads CASSLDYKETQYF. The chain links TRBV5-4 to TRBJ2-5; D is undetermined. The observed sequence ends 3 residues before the CDR3 terminus, with the missing tail filled in from the germline J gene. There are 13 residues in the CDR3. V lost 0 bases to trimming and J lost 3 bases, with 6 bases between them. Germline assignment: CDR1 SGHNT and CDR2 YYREEE (reference sequence).

This clone was seen ten or more times. Read data end 3 residues before the CDR3 end; the end is taken from the germline J gene. The chain links TRBV12-3 or TRBV12-4 to TRBJ2-1, with a possible D match to TRBD2 (6 bases). V dropped 6 bases and J dropped 4 bases, with 13 bases sitting between them. This CDR3 spans 14 amino acids. The DNA read from the CDR3 is TGTGCCAGCAGCCCAGGGAGGCGGTACAATGAG. Encoded protein: CASSPGRRYNE. The whole CDR3 protein is CASSPGRRYNEQFF.

This clone counts as medium-sized. The CDR3 end falls 3 residues outside the read, so it is completed with the germline J gene. V is TRBV29-1 and J is TRBJ2-1, with 7 bases identical to TRBD2. V lost 7 bases and J lost 8; bases outside the gene matches: 5. CDR1 is SQVTM, CDR2 ANQGSEA, per germline. The CDR3 runs 11 residues. CDR3 DNA, as far as it was read: TGCAGCGGGGGACTAACAGATGAG. Protein product: CSGGLTDE. The entire CDR3 reads CSGGLTDEQFF.

At least ten counts were recorded for this clone. The CDR3 is cut off 3 residues early in the read; its end comes from the germline J gene. The chain joins TRBV29-1 to TRBJ2-1; 11 bases align to TRBD2. V was clipped by 2 bases and J by 9 bases; unmatched bases: 9. Germline values: CDR1 SQVTM, CDR2 ANQGSEA. This CDR3 is built from 15 residues. CDR3 sequence: CSVEKTSGALGEQFF. The sequenced part of the CDR3 DNA is TGCAGCGTTGAAAAGACTAGCGGGGCCTTAGGTGAG.

Many counts were recorded for this clone. The sequenced part of the CDR3 DNA is TGCAGTGCTAGAGATCAAGGAGCGACTGAG. Amino acids: CSARDQGATE. The full CDR3 protein is CSARDQGATEQFF. The chain recombines TRBV20-1 with TRBJ2-1; unclear D gene. The read ends 3 residues shy of where the CDR3 ends; the end is completed using the germline J gene. This CDR3 spans 13 amino acids. Germline V CDR1 and CDR2: DFQATT, SNEGSKA (reference sequence). V was trimmed by 0 bases and J by 9 bases, leaving 12 bases between them.

This clone was detected ten times or more. The read finishes 3 residues shy of the CDR3 end, and the germline J gene is used to complete it. The genes are TRBV7-9 and TRBJ2-5; 11 bases map to TRBD1. The V segment lost 3 bases and the J segment 4 bases; nucleotides outside the gene matches: 1. The germline V gene encodes CDR1 SEHNR and CDR2 FQNEAQ (reference sequence). The CDR3 runs to 14 residues. CDR3 sequence reads: CASSLGTGGETQYF. The sequenced CDR3 bases are TGTGCCAGCAGCTTGGGGACAGGGGGAGAGACC.

This clone appeared many times. Coverage ceases 3 residues before the CDR3 finishes, and the germline J gene fills in the end. The chain is built from TRBV3-1 (or the pseudogene TRBV3-2) and TRBJ2-3; 15 bases map to TRBD2. The CDR3 has 18 amino acids. V was clipped by 4 bases and J by 0 bases; unmatched bases: 5. Germline CDR1 reads LGHDT; CDR2 reads YNNKEL (reference sequence). CDR3 DNA (partial): TGTGCCAGCAGCCTGGGACTAGCGGGAGGACCTAGCACAGATACG. It codes for CASSLGLAGGPSTDT. The whole CDR3 sequence is CASSLGLAGGPSTDTQYF.

This clone occurred many times. The observed sequence ends 3 residues before the CDR3 terminus, with the missing tail filled in from the germline J gene. V and J are TRBV20-1 and TRBJ1-1, with D possibly TRBD1 on 6 matching bases. The CDR3 is 15 amino acids. V lost 6 bases and J 3 bases, leaving 20 bases between the germline ends. Per the germline V gene, CDR1 is DFQATT and CDR2 is SNEGSKA (reference sequence). The CDR3 is CSATPGGGADTEAFF. The sequenced CDR3 bases are TGCAGTGCCACGCCGGGGGGCGGTGCGGACACTGAA.

This clone was recorded at least ten times. The sequence runs out 3 residues before the end of the CDR3; the remainder is reconstructed from the germline J gene. This chain links TRBV4-1 with TRBJ2-5, with a weak D call TRBD1 (6 bases). The germline V gene has CDR1 MGHRA and CDR2 YSYEKL. The germline V and J ends were trimmed by 4 bases and 0 bases, with 9 bases remaining between them. This CDR3 spans 14 amino acids. The CDR3 spells CASSPDRNQETQYF. The part of the CDR3 DNA that was read is TGCGCCAGCAGCCCTGACAGGAACCAAGAGACC.

This clone was observed at least ten times. Read coverage stops 3 residues before the CDR3 terminus; the germline J gene supplies the remainder. J is TRBJ1-2 and V is TRBV6-2 or TRBV6-3, with 9 bases that match TRBD1. This CDR3 contains 13 residues. The germline CDR1 and CDR2 sequences are MNHEY and SVGEGT. Incomplete CDR3 DNA: TGTGCCAGCAGTTGGGGACAGGGACCGAGC. Encoded protein: CASSWGQGPS. The CDR3 reads in full as CASSWGQGPSYTF.

This clone has ten or more counts. The read ends 3 residues shy of where the CDR3 ends; the end is completed using the germline J gene. This sequence joins TRBV7-2 and TRBJ1-2, with D hard to call. The CDR3 length is 14 residues. CDR1 and CDR2 from the germline V gene are SGHTA and FQGNSA. Trimming removed 0 bases at V and 4 bases at J, with 9 bases between. The CDR3: CASSLAGLSYGYTF. The part of the CDR3 DNA that was read is TGTGCCAGCAGCTTAGCCGGACTGAGCTATGGC.

This clone was counted at least ten times. Read sequence stops 3 residues before the CDR3 end, and the germline J gene provides the missing end. The chain couples TRBV20-1 to TRBJ1-2; 9 bases match TRBD1. V lost 6 bases, J lost 6 bases, and 20 bases stayed unmatched. The germline CDR1 and CDR2 sequences are DFQATT and SNEGSKA (reference sequence). This CDR3 spans 17 amino acids. The CDR3: CSASDVTTQGAIHGYTF. Incomplete CDR3 DNA: TGCAGTGCCTCAGACGTAACTACACAGGGGGCGATCCATGGC.

This clone has a count of ten or more. The read terminates 3 residues before the CDR3 end, so the remaining end is supplied by the germline J gene. This chain links TRBV28 with TRBJ2-5, with D tentatively TRBD2 (5 bases). The CDR3 length is 14 residues. Germline V lookup: CDR1 MDHEN, CDR2 SYDVKM. The V and J ends lost 7 bases and 4 bases respectively, with 16 bases between them. CDR3 protein: CASKPPGNGETQYF. The sequenced part of the CDR3 DNA is TGTGCCAGCAAACCACCGGGGAATGGAGAGACC.

There are many counts of this clone. The CDR3 goes on 3 residues after the read ends, and that part is filled in from the germline J gene. The V gene is TRBV28, the J gene TRBJ2-7, with 7 nucleotides matching TRBD1. The CDR3 runs 13 residues. The V gene's germline CDR1 is MDHEN and CDR2 SYDVKM. The junction had 5 bases not matched to a gene; V was cut back by 7 bases and J by 2 bases. The CDR3 reads CASNEGATYEQYF. CDR3 DNA (partial): TGTGCCAGCAACGAGGGGGCCACCTACGAG. The variable domain in full, completed from reference TRBV28 and TRBJ2-7, reads DVKVTQSSRYLVKRTGEKVFLECVQDMDHENMFWYRQDPGLGLRLIYFSYDVKMKEKGDIPEGYSVSREKKERFSLILESASTNQTSMYLCASNEGATYEQYFGPGTRLTVT.